The 22 T cell receptor beta chains presented below share a single source sample, sequenced in a study of T cells in Graves' hyperthyroidism and ophthalmopathy. RNA transcripts served as the template for amplifying TCR beta CDR3 regions. Carried out on the TCR CDR3, a first-round RT-PCR used the HTBI primer set. MiXCR, run by TCRdb on the multiplex PCR reads, gives a single entry per CDR3 protein. The repertoire holds around 620,000 distinct CDR3 sequences, with 12% to 15% as singletons. Sequencing input: blood. The receptors here all came from a woman aged 18-35 years with Graves' ophthalmopathy.

Ten or more counts support this clonotype. The chain is built from TRBV6-1 and TRBJ2-2; D assignment may be TRBD1 or TRBD2 (5 bases each). Germline assignment: CDR1 MNHNS and CDR2 SASEGT. The CDR3 extends over 17 amino acids. The V end was cut by 5 bases, the J end by 3 bases, with 19 bases between. The CDR3 spells CASSYRGGPGDTGELFF. In DNA, the CDR3 is TGTGCCAGCAGTTATAGGGGTGGGCCCGGGGACACCGGGGAGCTGTTTTTT.

At least ten counts were recorded for this clonotype. The V and J genes are TRBV28 and TRBJ2-7, with 10 bases fitting TRBD1. Germline trimming cut 6 bases from V and 6 bases from J; bases unmatched to any gene: 11. Germline loops: CDR1 MDHEN, CDR2 SYDVKM. CDR3 length equals 15 residues. The CDR3 coding sequence is TGTGCCAGCAGGCCCTCCGGGACAGGGGTCCCCGAGCAGTACTTC. Its protein is CASRPSGTGVPEQYF. Full variable domain (rest looked up from reference TRBV28 and TRBJ2-7): DVKVTQSSRYLVKRTGEKVFLECVQDMDHENMFWYRQDPGLGLRLIYFSYDVKMKEKGDIPEGYSVSREKKERFSLILESASTNQTSMYLCASRPSGTGVPEQYFGPGTRLTVT.

V and J are TRBV3-1 and TRBJ2-1; D is possibly TRBD2 (6 bases). The germline V gene has CDR1 LGHDT and CDR2 YNNKEL (reference sequence). V was pared by 1 base and J by 12 bases, with 10 bases between. The CDR3 runs 12 residues. CDR3 in DNA: TGTGCCAGCAGCCAAGGCGGGATGGGGCAGTTCTTC. It yields the protein CASSQGGMGQFF.

The V and J genes are TRBV4-3 and TRBJ2-1; 9 nucleotides line up with TRBD2. Germline CDR1 is LGHNA and CDR2 is YSLEER. CDR3 length: 18 residues. V trimming: 0 bases; J trimming: 4 bases; junction bases outside the gene matches: 10. The CDR3 is CASSQDRIETSGYNEQFF. Here the CDR3 DNA reads TGCGCCAGCAGCCAAGATCGAATTGAGACTAGCGGATACAATGAGCAGTTCTTC.

The CDR3 sequence is CATSGGWRGRGVNEQFF. The CDR3 region has the DNA TGTGCCACCAGTGGAGGGTGGAGGGGGCGCGGAGTAAATGAGCAGTTCTTC. The V gene is TRBV24-1, the J gene TRBJ2-1; a weak D match, TRBD1 (7 bases). The CDR3 has 17 residues. The ends were cut back, 5 bases at V and 7 bases at J, with 23 bases in the middle. The germline gives CDR1 KGHDR, CDR2 SFDVKD.

This clonotype was recorded once. Being one base from a much bigger clone, this may be a read error. This chain connects TRBV6-5 to TRBJ2-3; 9 nucleotides match TRBD2. This CDR3 has 17 residues. From germline, CDR1 is MNHEY and CDR2 SVGAGI. The CDR3 DNA follows: TGTGCCAGCAGTTACACCCTAGCGGGATCCTACACAGATATGCAGTATTTT. It translates to CASSYTLAGSYTDMQYF.

This clonotype was recorded many times. V usage is TRBV25-1 and J usage is TRBJ2-7; 9 bases align to TRBD1. V lost 5 bases and J lost 6; bases outside the gene matches: 11. Germline values: CDR1 MGHDK, CDR2 SYGVNS. The CDR3 spans 15 residues. In DNA, the CDR3 is TGTGCCAGCAGTAAAACCGGGACAGGGTTATTCGAGCAGTACTTC. Translating gives CASSKTGTGLFEQYF.

The chain joins TRBV30 to TRBJ1-2; 7 bases are shared with TRBD1. The ends lost 8 bases at V and 4 bases at J; junction bases unmatched: 7. CDR3 size: 12 residues. Germline loops: CDR1 GTSNPN, CDR2 SVGIG (reference sequence). This CDR3 is CAGARDSYGYTF. CDR3 nucleotides: TGTGCCGGTGCCCGGGACAGCTATGGCTACACCTTC.

There are a few counts of this clonotype. The chain recombines TRBV6-1 with TRBJ1-2, with 8 bases that match TRBD1. The CDR3 totals 15 residues. After removal of 6 bases from V and 0 bases from J, the junction contained 6 bases not matched to a gene. Germline CDR1 reads MNHNS; CDR2 reads SASEGT. The CDR3 nucleotides read TGTGCCAGCAGCGTCCAGGGGGCATCTAACTATGGCTACACCTTC. This encodes CASSVQGASNYGYTF.

At least ten counts were recorded for this clonotype. This chain connects TRBV18 to TRBJ2-7; 10 nucleotides line up with TRBD1. Trimming at V came to 4 bases and at J to 4 bases, leaving 4 bases not matched to a gene. The CDR3 has 14 residues. CDR1 and CDR2 from the germline V gene are KGHSH and LQKENI. The CDR3 nucleotides are TGTGCCAGCTCACGGCCGGGACAGGGGTACGAGCAGTACTTC. Translation gives CASSRPGQGYEQYF.

This clonotype was counted ten times or more. The chain has TRBV2 and TRBJ2-7; D uncertain. V was cut by 3 bases and J by 3 bases, with 15 bases left in between. Germline-derived CDR1 and CDR2 are SNHLY and FYNNEI. This CDR3 is 15 amino acids long. DNA of the CDR3: TGTGCCAGCAGTGACTGGTCAGAGGTAGACTACGAGCAGTACTTC. Its translation is CASSDWSEVDYEQYF. Looking up the rest from reference TRBV2 and TRBJ2-7 gives the full variable domain: EPEVTQTPSHQVTQMGQEVILRCVPISNHLYFYWYRQILGQKVEFLVSFYNNEISEKSEIFDDQFSVERPDGSNFTLKIRSTKLEDSAMYFCASSDWSEVDYEQYFGPGTRLTVT.

This chain joins TRBV7-9 and TRBJ2-7; maybe TRBD2 (8 bases). The CDR3 is made up of 15 amino acids. Trimming removed 2 bases from V and 7 bases from J, with 18 bases in between. Germline V lookup: CDR1 SEHNR, CDR2 FQNEAQ (reference sequence). The CDR3 region is CASSLRTGLASEQYF. The CDR3 DNA reads TGTGCCAGCAGCTTAAGGACAGGACTAGCTAGTGAGCAGTACTTC.

The chain combines TRBV28 with TRBJ2-5; 14 bases match TRBD2. The CDR3 is made up of 17 amino acids. Germline V gene lookup returns CDR1 MDHEN and CDR2 SYDVKM. V gave up 2 bases and J gave up 6 bases; unmatched junction bases: 8. The CDR3 here is CASSLPTSGRAGQTQYF. Written as DNA, the CDR3 is TGTGCCAGCAGTTTACCGACTAGCGGGAGGGCCGGTCAGACCCAGTACTTC.

Ten or more counts support this clonotype. The chain links TRBV20-1 to TRBJ2-1; the match to TRBD2 covers 9 bases. The CDR3 is 15 residues long. The V segment lost 0 bases and the J segment 6 bases; nucleotides outside the gene matches: 6. Per the germline V gene, CDR1 is DFQATT and CDR2 is SNEGSKA (reference sequence). CDR3 loop: CSARDRGRASNEQFF. CDR3 coding DNA: TGCAGTGCTAGAGATCGCGGGAGGGCTTCCAATGAGCAGTTCTTC.

This clonotype was detected ten times or more. The chain links TRBV6-1 to TRBJ1-1; 9 positions agree with TRBD1. V gave up 9 bases and J gave up 2 bases; unmatched junction bases: 13. Germline V CDR1 and CDR2: MNHNS, SASEGT. CDR3 length: 16 amino acids. The chain's CDR3 is CARYRDRALGNTEAFF. The CDR3 bases are TGTGCCAGATATCGGGACAGGGCCCTAGGCAACACTGAAGCTTTCTTT.

This clonotype was counted ten times or more. V and J are TRBV11-1 and TRBJ1-1; 7 nucleotides align to TRBD1. CDR3 length: 14 residues. Trimming took 4 bases from V and 1 from J; bases not matched to a gene: 3. Germline V gene data show CDR1 as SGHAT and CDR2 as FQDESV (reference sequence). In nucleotides, the CDR3 is TGTGCCAGCAGCTCGACAGGGACGAACACTGAAGCTTTCTTT. Residues: CASSSTGTNTEAFF.

In its sample, this clonotype was seen many times. The chain employs TRBV12-3 or TRBV12-4 and TRBJ2-3, with TRBD2 matching 8 bases. This CDR3 comprises 16 residues. V lost 3 bases and J lost 4; bases outside the gene matches: 9. The CDR3 loop reads CASSFRGGAESDTQYF. The CDR3 DNA follows: TGTGCCAGCAGTTTTCGGGGGGGAGCGGAATCAGATACGCAGTATTTT.

To note about this clonotype: A much larger clone lies one base from this, so it may be a read error. Since the CDR3 does not end with the conserved phenylalanine or tryptophan, this likely comes from a read error. The chain uses TRBV27 and TRBJ1-2; D gene uncertain. Between the trimmed V and J ends, which lost 6 bases and 4 bases, there was a span of 9 bases. Germline CDR1 reads MNHEY; CDR2 reads SMNVEV (reference sequence). This CDR3 spans 12 amino acids. The CDR3, as DNA: TGTGCCAGCAGGACCCCTTCCTATGGCTACACCTCC. It specifies CASRTPSYGYTS.

This clonotype has only a few counts. The chain has TRBV6-1 and TRBJ2-1, with D possibly TRBD1 on 6 matching bases. This CDR3 contains 13 residues. Trimming stripped 6 bases from V and 9 bases from J, with 15 bases between. CDR1 MNHNS and CDR2 SASEGT come from the germline V gene. The CDR3 DNA sequence: TGTGCCAGCAGCCGTCCGCGACAGGTTGAGCAGTTCTTC. Amino acids: CASSRPRQVEQFF.

This clonotype was counted many times. This chain connects TRBV7-9 to TRBJ2-7, with D possibly being TRBD1 (6 bases). The ends were cut back, 6 bases at V and 3 bases at J, with 18 bases in the middle. The CDR3 sequence is 15 residues long. CDR1 is SEHNR, CDR2 FQNEAQ, per germline (reference sequence). DNA of the CDR3: TGTGCCAGCAGTTCCACCGGGACACCTTACTACGAGCAGTACTTC. This translates into CASSSTGTPYYEQYF.

This clonotype appeared many times. The genes are TRBV20-1 and TRBJ1-6; 7 bases are shared with TRBD1. The germline CDR1 and CDR2 sequences are DFQATT and SNEGSKA (reference sequence). V was clipped by 0 bases and J by 10 bases; unmatched bases: 9. This CDR3 contains 15 residues. The CDR3 loop is CSARDWAGGRSPLHF. CDR3 coding DNA: TGCAGTGCTAGAGATTGGGCAGGGGGGCGGTCACCCCTCCACTTT.

V usage is TRBV28 and J usage is TRBJ2-1, with D maybe TRBD2 (6 bases). Germline CDR1 is MDHEN and CDR2 is SYDVKM. The CDR3 spans 15 residues. V was clipped by 3 bases and J by 5 bases, with 14 bases between them. This CDR3 reads CASSFRVAEDNEQFF. CDR3 sequence (DNA): TGTGCCAGCAGTTTCAGGGTAGCGGAAGACAATGAGCAGTTCTTC.